This T cell receptor (beta chain) derives from a study of T cell repertoires in ileal Crohn's disease. Clones were read by immunoSEQ multiplex PCR, and TCRdb kept only the in-frame ones, dropping some. This sample has under 1,500 clones, with 85% to 95% found just once. This TCR derives from an adult with Crohn's disease. Sequences were obtained from ileal tissue.

The chain's CDR3 is CASSVGLAGQYPYEQYF. The CDR3 nucleotides are TGTGCCAGCAGCGTAGGACTAGCGGGTCAATACCCCTACGAGCAGTACTTC. V gene TRBV9 combines with J gene TRBJ2-7, with 10 nucleotides matching TRBD2. This CDR3 region has 17 residues. V shed 0 bases, J shed 2 bases, and the junction held 8 bases outside the gene matches. Per germline, CDR1 SGDLS and CDR2 YYNGEE.